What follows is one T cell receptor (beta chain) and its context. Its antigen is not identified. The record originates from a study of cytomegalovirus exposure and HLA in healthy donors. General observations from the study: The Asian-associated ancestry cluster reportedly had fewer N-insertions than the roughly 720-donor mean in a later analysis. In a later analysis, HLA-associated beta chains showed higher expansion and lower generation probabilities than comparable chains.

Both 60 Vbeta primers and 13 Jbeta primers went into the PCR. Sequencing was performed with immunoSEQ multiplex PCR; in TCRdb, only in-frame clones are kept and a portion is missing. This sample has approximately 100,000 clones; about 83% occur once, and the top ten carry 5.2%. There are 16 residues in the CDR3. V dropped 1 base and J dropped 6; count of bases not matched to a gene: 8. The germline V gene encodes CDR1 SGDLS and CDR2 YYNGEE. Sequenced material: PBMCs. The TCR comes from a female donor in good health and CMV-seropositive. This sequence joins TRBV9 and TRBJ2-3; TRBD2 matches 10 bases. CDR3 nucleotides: TGTGCCAGCAGCGTACAAGGGCTAGCGGGAGTTGATACGCAGTATTTT. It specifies CASSVQGLAGVDTQYF.